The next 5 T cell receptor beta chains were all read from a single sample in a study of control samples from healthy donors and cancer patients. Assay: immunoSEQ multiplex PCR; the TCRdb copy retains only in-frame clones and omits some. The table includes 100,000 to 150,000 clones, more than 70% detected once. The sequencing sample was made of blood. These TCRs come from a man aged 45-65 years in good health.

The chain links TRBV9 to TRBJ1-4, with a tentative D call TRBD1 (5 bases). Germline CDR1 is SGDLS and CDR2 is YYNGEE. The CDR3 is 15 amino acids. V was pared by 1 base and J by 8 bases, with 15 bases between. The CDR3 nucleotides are TGTGCCAGCAGCGTATTTGACAGCGTGGGGGAAAAACTGTTTTTT. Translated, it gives CASSVFDSVGEKLFF.

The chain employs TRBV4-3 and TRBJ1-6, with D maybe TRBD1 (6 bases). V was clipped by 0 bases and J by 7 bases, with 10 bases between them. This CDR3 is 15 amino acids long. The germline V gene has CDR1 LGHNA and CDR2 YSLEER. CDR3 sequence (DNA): TGCGCCAGCAGCCAAGAAGGGGGATTGAATTCACCCCTCCACTTT. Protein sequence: CASSQEGGLNSPLHF.

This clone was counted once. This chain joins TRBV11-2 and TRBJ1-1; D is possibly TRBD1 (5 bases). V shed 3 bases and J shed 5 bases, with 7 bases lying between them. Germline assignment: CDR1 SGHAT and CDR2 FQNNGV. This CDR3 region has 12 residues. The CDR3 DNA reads TGTGCCAGCAGCTTTTGGGGGACTGAAGCTTTCTTT. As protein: CASSFWGTEAFF.

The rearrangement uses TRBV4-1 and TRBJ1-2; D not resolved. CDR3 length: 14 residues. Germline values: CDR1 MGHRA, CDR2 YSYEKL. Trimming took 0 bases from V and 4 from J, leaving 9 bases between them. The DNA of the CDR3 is TGCGCCAGCAGCCAAGATGCGGACGGCTATGGCTACACCTTC. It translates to CASSQDADGYGYTF.

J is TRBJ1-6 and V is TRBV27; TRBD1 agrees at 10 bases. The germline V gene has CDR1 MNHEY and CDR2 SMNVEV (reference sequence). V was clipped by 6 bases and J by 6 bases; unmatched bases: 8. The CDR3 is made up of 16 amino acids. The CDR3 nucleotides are TGTGCCAGCAGCGCGACAGGGGGCGCGTTTAATTCACCCCTCCACTTT. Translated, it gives CASSATGGAFNSPLHF.